The TCR beta chain under discussion was sequenced for a study of blood T cell repertoires in COVID-19. About the study: Acute-phase and convalescent COVID-19 samples originated in the United States, Italy and Spain. The cDNA or gDNA used as material had been derived from T cells, B-cell-depleted T cells, or PBMCs.

The CDR3 totals 12 residues. Trimming cost V 8 bases and J 5 bases, with 9 bases left between them. Germline CDR1 SEHNR, CDR2 FQNEAQ (reference sequence). How the authors handled the data: Estimated nucleated cell counts came from reference gene primer amplification. The repertoire was sequenced with immunoSEQ multiplex PCR; TCRdb's copy has only in-frame clones and lacks some. That table is the source of V, J and clone size, and D and trimming were worked out from the DNA. The sample comprises 150,000 to 200,000 clones, about 80% of which are singletons, and roughly a fifth rests with the top ten. The clonotype was recovered from an elderly woman with acute or convalescent COVID-19. This rearrangement joins TRBV7-9 to TRBJ1-4, with D tentatively TRBD1 (5 bases). Sequenced: peripheral blood. The CDR3 region has the DNA TGTGCCAGCGAGGGGAGGAATGAAAAACTGTTTTTT. The encoded protein is CASEGRNEKLFF. The complete variable domain, with remaining parts taken from reference TRBV7-9 and TRBJ1-4, reads DTGVSQNPRHKITKRGQNVTFRCDPISEHNRLYWYRQTLGQGPEFLTYFQNEAQLEKSRLLSDRFSAERPKGSFSTLEIQRTEQGDSAMYLCASEGRNEKLFFGSGTQLSVL.